This entry concerns a single T cell receptor (beta chain). The antigen this receptor binds is unknown. No much larger clone exists at a distance of one base, and base qualities are not known. Whole blood was collected in K2EDTA tubes by collaborating institutions according to the institutions' own protocols. For TCRbeta analysis, collaborators shipped samples as frozen whole blood, isolated PBMCs, or DNA extracted from either of those sample types. The sample originates from a study of blood T cell repertoires in COVID-19 (dated by TCRdb to the early 2020s). The study in broad terms: Collaborator samples came from the United States, Italy and Spain and covered acute and convalescent phases of COVID-19. The prospective study material was composed of cDNA or gDNA derived from T cells, B-cell-depleted T cells, or PBMCs. Deeply sampled blood TCRbeta repertoires from subjects exposed to, actively infected with, or recovered from COVID-19 were included in the dataset. The repertoires were made available in a free public database intended to serve as a resource for research on the immune response to SARS-CoV-2. Samples came from the ongoing ImmuneRACE study (first 160 participants) plus 1,254 subjects from 6 global collaborators. A de-identified subject ID, COVID-19 status, age in years and sex were almost always included in the sample metadata. Where HLA class I and class II types were available, the types were taken from metadata supplied by the sample provider, not from assay-based typing.

The CDR3 holds 13 amino acids from the cysteine to the phenylalanine. Kept here is only the CDR3 DNA, which spans 39 bases and is read in frame from base 1. From the germline V gene (reference sequence), CDR1 is DFQATT and CDR2 is SNEGSKA. V was cut back by 3 bases and J by 0 bases, leaving a gap of 6 bases between them. The immunoSEQ Assay, a bias-controlled multiplex PCR, was used to amplify TCRbeta CDR3 regions from genomic DNA. Per the source publication's procedure: The number of nucleated cells in each sample was estimated from the amplification of reference gene primers within the assay. Sequence reads were collapsed and filtered to measure the absolute abundance of every unique TCRbeta CDR3 rearrangement. For each sample, productive Simpson clonality was calculated as the square root of Simpson's diversity index over productive rearrangements. TCRdb took this table from immuneACCESS and kept in-frame rearrangements with V and J called. Such tables lack part of the clones; where checked against another copy, unresolved V genes explain under half of the gap, and the rest is unexplained. That table is the source of V, J and clone size, and D and trimming were worked out from the DNA. The sample table lists nearly 200,000 clones, under 90% of them with a count of one. The ten largest make up around 21% of the sample.

Here is what the overall study found, with its caveats: The quantity of clinical and demographic metadata differed by source and by participant and was supplied without curation.

The specimen sequenced was peripheral blood. This TCR derives from a human donor in a cohort sampled during active COVID-19. The rearrangement combines TRBV20-1 with TRBJ1-5; the D gene cannot be named for sure. The CDR3 reads CSASLYSNQPQHF. The DNA is as follows: TGCAGTGCTAGTTTATATAGCAATCAGCCCCAGCATTTT.